The clone carrying this T cell receptor beta chain was recorded a few times. Antigen unknown. This entry is derived from a study of persistence of HIV-infected CD4 T cells. Study-wide results and caveats: Within sorted populations, more oligoclonal TCRs accompanied more oligoclonal proviruses. TCRbeta richness was lower in CMV- and Gag-responding cells than in anti-CD3/anti-CD28-responding cells. Bulk TCR data could not be restricted to HIV-1-infected CMV-responding cells.

The libraries were made with immunoSEQ version 4 in survey mode. TCRdb's copy holds only in-frame clones and misses some; the assay was immunoSEQ multiplex PCR. The table records 15,000 to 20,000 clones, roughly 61% of them present only once. Stimulation used about 10 ug/mL lysate from CMV-infected fibroblasts. Sorting selected CD4+ T cells upregulating both CD40 ligand and CD69. These HIV-1-infected adults initiated suppressive ART in chronic infection. Material: CD4+ T cells sorted from PBMCs after roughly 19-hour stimulation, obtained from a patient who received antiretroviral therapy. This TCR derives from an adult woman with HIV who was CMV-seropositive.

CDR3 region: CASSLIRETQYF. Written as DNA, the CDR3 is TGTGCCAGCAGTTTAATACGGGAGACCCAGTACTTC. The chain links TRBV12-3 or TRBV12-4 to TRBJ2-5; D uncertain. The CDR3 extends over 12 amino acids. Trimming removed 2 bases from V and 5 bases from J, with 6 bases in between.